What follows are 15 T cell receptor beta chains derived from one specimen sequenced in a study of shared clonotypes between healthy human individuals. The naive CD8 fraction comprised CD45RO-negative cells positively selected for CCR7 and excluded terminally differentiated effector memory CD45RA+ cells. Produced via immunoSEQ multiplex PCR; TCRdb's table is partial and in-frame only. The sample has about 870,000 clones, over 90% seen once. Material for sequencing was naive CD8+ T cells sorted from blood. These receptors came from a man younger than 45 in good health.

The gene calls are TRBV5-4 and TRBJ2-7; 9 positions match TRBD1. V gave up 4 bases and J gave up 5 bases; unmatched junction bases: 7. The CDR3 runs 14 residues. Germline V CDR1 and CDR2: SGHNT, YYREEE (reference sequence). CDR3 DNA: TGTGCCAGCAGCCCTAGGACAGGGGAGAACGAGCAGTACTTC. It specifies CASSPRTGENEQYF.

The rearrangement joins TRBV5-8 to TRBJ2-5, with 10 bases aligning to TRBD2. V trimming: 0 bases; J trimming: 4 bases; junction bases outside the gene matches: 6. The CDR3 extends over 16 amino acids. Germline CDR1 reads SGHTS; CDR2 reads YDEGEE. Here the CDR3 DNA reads TGTGCCAGCAGCTTGGGTTCTAGCGGGAGAGTAGAGACCCAGTACTTC. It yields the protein CASSLGSSGRVETQYF. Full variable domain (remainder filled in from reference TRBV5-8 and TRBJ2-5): EAGVTQSPTHLIKTRGQQATLRCSPISGHTSVYWYQQALGLGLQFLLWYDEGEERNRGNFPPRFSGRQFPNYSSELNVNALELEDSALYLCASSLGSSGRVETQYFGPGTRLLVL.

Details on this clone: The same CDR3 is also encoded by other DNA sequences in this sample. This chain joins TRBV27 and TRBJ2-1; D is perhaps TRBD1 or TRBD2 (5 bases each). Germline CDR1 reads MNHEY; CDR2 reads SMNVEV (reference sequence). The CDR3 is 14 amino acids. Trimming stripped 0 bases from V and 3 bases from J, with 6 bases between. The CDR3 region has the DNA TGTGCCAGCAGTTTATCGGGGGACTACAATGAGCAGTTCTTC. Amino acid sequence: CASSLSGDYNEQFF.

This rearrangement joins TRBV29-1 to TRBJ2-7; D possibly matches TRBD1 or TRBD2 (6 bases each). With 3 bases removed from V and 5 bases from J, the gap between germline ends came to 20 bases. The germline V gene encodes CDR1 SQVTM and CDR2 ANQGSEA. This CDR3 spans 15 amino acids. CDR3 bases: TGCAGCGTTGACGGCGGGACACCCAGACGCGACGAGCAGTACTTC. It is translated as CSVDGGTPRRDEQYF.

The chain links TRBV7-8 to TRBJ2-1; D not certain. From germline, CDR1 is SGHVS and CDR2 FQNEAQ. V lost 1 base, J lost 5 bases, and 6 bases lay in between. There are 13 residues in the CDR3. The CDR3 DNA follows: TGTGCCAGCAGCTTAGTTCCGGACAATGAGCAGTTCTTC. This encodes CASSLVPDNEQFF. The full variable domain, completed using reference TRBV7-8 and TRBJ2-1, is GAGVSQSPRYKVAKRGQDVALRCDPISGHVSLFWYQQALGQGPEFLTYFQNEAQLDKSGLPSDRFFAERPEGSVSTLKIQRTQQEDSAVYLCASSLVPDNEQFFGPGTRLTVL.

The CDR3 here is CATSRDREWHEQYF. The CDR3 DNA is TGTGCCACCAGCAGAGACAGGGAGTGGCACGAGCAGTACTTC. The chain links TRBV15 to TRBJ2-7; D assignment may be TRBD1 or TRBD2 (5 bases each). Trimming took off 0 bases at V and 5 bases at J, with 11 bases between the two ends. Germline CDR1 and CDR2: LNHNV and YYDKDF (reference sequence). The length of the CDR3 is 14 residues. The whole variable domain, filled in from reference TRBV15 and TRBJ2-7, reads DAMVIQNPRYQVTQFGKPVTLSCSQTLNHNVMYWYQQKSSQAPKLLFHYYDKDFNNEADTPDNFQSRRPNTSFCFLDIRSPGLGDTAMYLCATSRDREWHEQYFGPGTRLTVT.

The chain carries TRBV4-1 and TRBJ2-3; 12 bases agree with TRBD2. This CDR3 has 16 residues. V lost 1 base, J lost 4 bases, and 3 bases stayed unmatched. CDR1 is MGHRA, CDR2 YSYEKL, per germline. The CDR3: CASSQGLAGASDTQYF. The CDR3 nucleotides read TGCGCCAGCAGCCAAGGACTAGCGGGAGCGTCAGATACGCAGTATTTT.

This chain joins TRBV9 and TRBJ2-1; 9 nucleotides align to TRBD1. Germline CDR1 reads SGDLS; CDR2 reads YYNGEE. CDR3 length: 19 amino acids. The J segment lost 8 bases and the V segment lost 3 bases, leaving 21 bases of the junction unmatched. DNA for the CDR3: TGTGCCAGCAGCGGACCACGGACAGGGGTGGGGCTGGCCCTCGATGAGCAGTTCTTC. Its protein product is CASSGPRTGVGLALDEQFF.

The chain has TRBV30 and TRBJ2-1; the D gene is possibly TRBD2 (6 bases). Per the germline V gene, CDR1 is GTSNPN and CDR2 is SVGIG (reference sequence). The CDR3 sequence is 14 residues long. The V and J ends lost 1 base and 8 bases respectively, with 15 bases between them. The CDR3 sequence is CAWSGGLGNDEQFF. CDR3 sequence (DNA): TGTGCCTGGAGTGGGGGACTGGGGAATGATGAGCAGTTCTTC.

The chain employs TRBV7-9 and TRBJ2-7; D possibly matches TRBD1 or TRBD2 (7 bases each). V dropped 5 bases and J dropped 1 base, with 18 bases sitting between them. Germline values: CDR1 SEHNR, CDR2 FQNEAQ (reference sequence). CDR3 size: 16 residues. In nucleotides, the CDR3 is TGTGCCAGCAGCCCCATGACAGGGAGGGGTTCCTACGAGCAGTACTTC. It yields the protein CASSPMTGRGSYEQYF. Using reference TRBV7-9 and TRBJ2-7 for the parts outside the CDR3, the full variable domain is DTGVSQNPRHKITKRGQNVTFRCDPISEHNRLYWYRQTLGQGPEFLTYFQNEAQLEKSRLLSDRFSAERPKGSFSTLEIQRTEQGDSAMYLCASSPMTGRGSYEQYFGPGTRLTVT.

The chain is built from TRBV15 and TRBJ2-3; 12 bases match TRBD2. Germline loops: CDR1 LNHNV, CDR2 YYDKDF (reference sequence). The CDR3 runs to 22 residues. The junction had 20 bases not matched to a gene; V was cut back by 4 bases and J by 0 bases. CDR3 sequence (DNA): TGTGCCACCAGCATTCGCCCACCTGTACTAGCGGGAGGCACCACGAGCACAGATACGCAGTATTTT. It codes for CATSIRPPVLAGGTTSTDTQYF.

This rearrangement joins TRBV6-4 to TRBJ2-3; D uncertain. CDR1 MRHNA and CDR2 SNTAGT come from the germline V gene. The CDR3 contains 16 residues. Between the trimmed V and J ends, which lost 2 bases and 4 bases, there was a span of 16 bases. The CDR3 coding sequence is TGTGCCAGCAGTGACAGACCGGGTGGTTCTGCAGATACGCAGTATTTT. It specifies CASSDRPGGSADTQYF.

The CDR3 DNA reads TGTGCCAGCAGCTTAATGACTGTTTCCGAGCAGTACTTC. This gives the protein CASSLMTVSEQYF. V usage is TRBV13 and J usage is TRBJ2-7, with D unresolved. The CDR3 has 13 amino acids. Between the trimmed V and J ends, which lost 2 bases and 6 bases, there was a span of 11 bases. Germline-derived CDR1 and CDR2 are PRHDT and FYEKMQ (reference sequence).

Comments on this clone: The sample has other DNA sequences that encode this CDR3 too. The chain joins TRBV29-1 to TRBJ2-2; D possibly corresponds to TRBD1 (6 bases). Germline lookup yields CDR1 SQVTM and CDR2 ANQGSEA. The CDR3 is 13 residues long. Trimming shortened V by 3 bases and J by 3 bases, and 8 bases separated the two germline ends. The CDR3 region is CSVDRGDTGELFF. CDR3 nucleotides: TGCAGCGTTGACAGGGGAGACACCGGGGAGCTGTTTTTT.

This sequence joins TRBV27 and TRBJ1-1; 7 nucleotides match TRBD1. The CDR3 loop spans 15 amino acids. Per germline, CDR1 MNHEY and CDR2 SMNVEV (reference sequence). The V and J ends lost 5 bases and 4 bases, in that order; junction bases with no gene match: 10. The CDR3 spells CASSIQGPRFTEAFF. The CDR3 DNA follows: TGTGCCAGCAGTATACAGGGGCCCCGGTTCACTGAAGCTTTCTTT.